Listed here are 3 T cell receptor beta chains from one sample, sequenced in a study of human T cells and chemical hapten exposure. MiXCR, run by TCRdb on the RACE reads, gives a single entry per CDR3 protein. The sample lists 55,000 to 80,000 distinct CDR3 sequences; approximately 11% were seen once. Indicated time point: patch test 3, about 24 weeks after DPC sensitization. Regarding treatment: therapeutic diphenylcyclopropenone sensitization with weekly scalp DPC. The material was whole blood, obtained in connection with sensitization to the hapten diphenylcyclopropenone (DPC). Every receptor here comes from a woman in her thirties with alopecia areata. Some clones in this sample may be carry-over from other donors' samples.

This clonotype was seen many times. The genes are TRBV29-1 and TRBJ1-1; maybe TRBD1 (5 bases). V shed 4 bases and J shed 11 bases, with 11 bases lying between them. In germline, CDR1 is SQVTM, CDR2 ANQGSEA. The CDR3 totals 10 residues. CDR3 sequence (DNA): TGCAGCGTTGCGGACATTGAGGCTTTCTTT. Protein sequence: CSVADIEAFF. Full variable domain (missing parts from reference TRBV29-1 and TRBJ1-1): SAVISQKPSRDICQRGTSLTIQCQVDSQVTMMFWYRQQPGQSLTLIATANQGSEATYESGFVIDKFPISRPNLTFSTLTVSNMSPEDSSIYLCSVADIEAFFGQGTRLTVV.

The chain is built from TRBV3-1 and TRBJ2-1; D not resolved. Germline V CDR1 and CDR2: LGHDT, YNNKEL (reference sequence). The CDR3 totals 17 residues. V was clipped by 0 bases and J by 5 bases, with 17 bases between them. This chain's CDR3 is CASSQELLVTTHNEQFF. The CDR3 nucleotides read TGTGCCAGCAGCCAAGAACTTTTGGTTACTACCCACAATGAGCAGTTCTTC.

In its sample, this clonotype was seen a few times. This chain connects TRBV29-1 to TRBJ2-3; D unresolved. V dropped 4 bases and J dropped 2 bases, with 10 bases sitting between them. The germline V gene encodes CDR1 SQVTM and CDR2 ANQGSEA. The CDR3 is 13 residues long. CDR3 region: CSVGPDATDTQYF. The CDR3 DNA is TGCAGCGTTGGACCGGACGCCACAGATACGCAGTATTTT.